This T cell receptor beta chain appears in the sequencing data of a study of regulatory T cells in long-lasting Graves disease. On this clonotype: An end of the junction differs from the germline gene, which may be a read error.

Assembly of TCR beta libraries relied on iRepertoire HTBI primers together with Arm-PCR of CDR3 regions. Each CDR3 protein gets one entry after TCRdb re-called the multiplex PCR reads with MiXCR. The table lists hundreds of thousands of distinct CDR3 sequences, 16% of them singletons. This CDR3 is built from 14 residues. Germline assignment: CDR1 SNHLY and CDR2 FYNNEI. The time point: newly diagnosed GD, antithyroid drugs for less than 3 months. The TCR library was prepared using RNA isolated from PBMCs. The same data also contributed to another study, on T cells in Graves' hyperthyroidism and ophthalmopathy. As reported in that work: The study enrolled patients aged 18 to 65 with newly diagnosed hyperthyroidism of under 2 months' duration. Within blood appeared most thyroid clonotypes that had expanded above 0.001.

The chain couples TRBV2 to TRBJ1-3, with D uncertain. The clonotype originates from a man in his forties with Graves disease. This material consisted of peripheral blood mononuclear cells (PBMCs), taken at new diagnosis, from a patient treated with antithyroid drugs. CDR3 sequence (DNA): TGTGCCAGCATGCACGGAGGCTCTGGAAACGCCATATATTTT. Amino acids: CASMHGGSGNAIYF.